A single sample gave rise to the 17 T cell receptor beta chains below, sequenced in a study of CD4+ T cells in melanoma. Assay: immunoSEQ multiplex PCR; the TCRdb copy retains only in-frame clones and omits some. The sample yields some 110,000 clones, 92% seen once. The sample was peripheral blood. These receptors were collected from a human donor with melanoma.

The CDR3 coding sequence is TGTGCCAGCAGCTTAACGGCGGGGAACTATGGCTACACCTTC. Protein sequence: CASSLTAGNYGYTF. The J gene is TRBJ1-2, the V gene TRBV7-3; D is ambiguous. V lost 0 bases, J lost 2 bases, and 7 bases lay in between. Germline values: CDR1 SGHTA, CDR2 FQGTGA. CDR3 length: 14 amino acids.

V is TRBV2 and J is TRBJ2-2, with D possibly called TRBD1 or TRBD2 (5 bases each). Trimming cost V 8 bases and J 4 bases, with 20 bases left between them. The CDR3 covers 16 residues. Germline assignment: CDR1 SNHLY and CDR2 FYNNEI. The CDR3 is CASRDDKMGLTGELFF. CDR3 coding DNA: TGTGCCAGCCGGGACGACAAGATGGGTCTCACCGGGGAGCTGTTTTTT.

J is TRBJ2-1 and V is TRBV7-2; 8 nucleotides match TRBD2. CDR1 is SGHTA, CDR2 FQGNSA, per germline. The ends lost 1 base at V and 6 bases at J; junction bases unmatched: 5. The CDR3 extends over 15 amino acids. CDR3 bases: TGTGCCAGCAGCTTAGACGGGGGGGCTCTCAATGAGCAGTTCTTC. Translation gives CASSLDGGALNEQFF. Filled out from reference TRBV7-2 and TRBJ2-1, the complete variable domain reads GAGVSQSPSNKVTEKGKDVELRCDPISGHTALYWYRQSLGQGLEFLIYFQGNSAPDKSGLPSDRFSAERTGGSVSTLTIQRTQQEDSAVYLCASSLDGGALNEQFFGPGTRLTVL.

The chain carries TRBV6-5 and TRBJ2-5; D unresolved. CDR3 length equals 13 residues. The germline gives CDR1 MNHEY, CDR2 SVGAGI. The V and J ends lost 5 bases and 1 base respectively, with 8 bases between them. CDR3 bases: TGTGCCAGCAGTCCGGGTCCCCAAGAGACCCAGTACTTC. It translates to CASSPGPQETQYF.

CDR3 sequence (DNA): TGCAGTGCTAGGGGTCCCTACGAGCAGTACTTC. Residues: CSARGPYEQYF. The chain combines TRBV20-1 with TRBJ2-7; D gene unclear. Deletions cut 3 bases from V and 2 bases from J, with 5 bases between. The CDR3 loop spans 11 amino acids. CDR1 DFQATT and CDR2 SNEGSKA come from the germline V gene (reference sequence).

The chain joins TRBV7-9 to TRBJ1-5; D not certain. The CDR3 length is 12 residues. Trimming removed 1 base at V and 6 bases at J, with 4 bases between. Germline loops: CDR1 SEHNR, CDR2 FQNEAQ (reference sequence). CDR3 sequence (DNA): TGTGCCAGCAGCTTAGGAATTCAGCCCCAGCATTTT. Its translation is CASSLGIQPQHF.

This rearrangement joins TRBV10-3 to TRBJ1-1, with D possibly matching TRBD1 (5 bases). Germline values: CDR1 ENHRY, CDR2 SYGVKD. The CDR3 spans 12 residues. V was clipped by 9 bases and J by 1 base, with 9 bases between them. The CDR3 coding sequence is TGTGCCATTAAGAGGGGGAACACTGAAGCTTTCTTT. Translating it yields CAIKRGNTEAFF.

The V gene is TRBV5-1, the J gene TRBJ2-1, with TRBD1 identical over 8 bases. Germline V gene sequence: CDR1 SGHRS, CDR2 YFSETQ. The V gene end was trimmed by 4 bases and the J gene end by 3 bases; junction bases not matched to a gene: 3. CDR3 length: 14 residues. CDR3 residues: CASSKQGDYNEQFF. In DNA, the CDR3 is TGCGCCAGCAGCAAACAGGGGGACTACAATGAGCAGTTCTTC. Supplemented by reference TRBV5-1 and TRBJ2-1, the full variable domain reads KAGVTQTPRYLIKTRGQQVTLSCSPISGHRSVSWYQQTPGQGLQFLFEYFSETQRNKGNFPGRFSGRQFSNSRSEMNVSTLELGDSALYLCASSKQGDYNEQFFGPGTRLTVL.

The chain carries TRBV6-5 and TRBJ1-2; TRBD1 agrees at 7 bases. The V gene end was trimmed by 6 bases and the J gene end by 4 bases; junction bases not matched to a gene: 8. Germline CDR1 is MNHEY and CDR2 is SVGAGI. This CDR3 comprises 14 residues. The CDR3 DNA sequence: TGTGCCAGCAGATTGGACAGGAGCGTCTATGGCTACACCTTC. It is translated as CASRLDRSVYGYTF.

CDR3 bases: TGCGCCAGCAGCCTAGTGGGCGGGGGGCGCAGGTACGAGCAGTACTTC. Translating it yields CASSLVGGGRRYEQYF. V usage is TRBV5-1 and J usage is TRBJ2-7, with 8 nucleotides matching TRBD2. Losses at the gene ends were 4 bases for V and 4 bases for J; bases not matched to a gene: 13. Germline loops: CDR1 SGHRS, CDR2 YFSETQ. The CDR3 is made up of 16 amino acids.

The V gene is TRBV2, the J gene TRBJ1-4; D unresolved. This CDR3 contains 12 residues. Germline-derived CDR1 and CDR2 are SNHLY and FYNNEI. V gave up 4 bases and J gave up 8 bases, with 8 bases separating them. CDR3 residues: CASSVRVEKLFF. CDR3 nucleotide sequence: TGTGCCAGCAGTGTCAGAGTGGAAAAACTGTTTTTT.

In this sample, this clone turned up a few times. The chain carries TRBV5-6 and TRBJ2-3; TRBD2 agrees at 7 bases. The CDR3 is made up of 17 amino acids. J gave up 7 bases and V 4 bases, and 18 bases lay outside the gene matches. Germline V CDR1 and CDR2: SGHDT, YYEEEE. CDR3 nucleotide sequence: TGTGCCAGCAGCAGGTACGCGGGGGTGGGCCTGGGAAATACGCAGTATTTT. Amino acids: CASSRYAGVGLGNTQYF.

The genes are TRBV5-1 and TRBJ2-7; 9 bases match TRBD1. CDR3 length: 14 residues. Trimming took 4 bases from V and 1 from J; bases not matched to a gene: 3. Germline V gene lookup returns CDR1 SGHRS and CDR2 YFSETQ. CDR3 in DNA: TGCGCCAGCAGCCGGGACAGGGAATCCTACGAGCAGTACTTC. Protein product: CASSRDRESYEQYF.

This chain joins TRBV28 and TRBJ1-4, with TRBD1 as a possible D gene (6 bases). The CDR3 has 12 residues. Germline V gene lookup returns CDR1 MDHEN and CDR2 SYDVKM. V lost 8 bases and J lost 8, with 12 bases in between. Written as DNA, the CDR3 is TGTGCCAGCGCCCAGGGGCAGGAAAAACTGTTTTTT. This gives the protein CASAQGQEKLFF. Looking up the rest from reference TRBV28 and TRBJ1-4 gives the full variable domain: DVKVTQSSRYLVKRTGEKVFLECVQDMDHENMFWYRQDPGLGLRLIYFSYDVKMKEKGDIPEGYSVSREKKERFSLILESASTNQTSMYLCASAQGQEKLFFGSGTQLSVL.

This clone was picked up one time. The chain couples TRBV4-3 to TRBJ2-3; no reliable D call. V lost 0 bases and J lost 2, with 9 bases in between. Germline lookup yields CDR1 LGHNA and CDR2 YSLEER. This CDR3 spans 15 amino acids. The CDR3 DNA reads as TGCGCCAGCAGCCAAGATCCTAGTCCCACAGATACGCAGTATTTT. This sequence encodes CASSQDPSPTDTQYF.

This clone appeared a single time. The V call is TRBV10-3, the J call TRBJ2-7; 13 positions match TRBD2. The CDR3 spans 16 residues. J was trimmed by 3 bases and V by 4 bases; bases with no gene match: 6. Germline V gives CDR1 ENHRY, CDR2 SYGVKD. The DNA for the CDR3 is TGTGCCATCAGTGCCCCCACTAGCGGGAGGGTCTACGAGCAGTACTTC. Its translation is CAISAPTSGRVYEQYF.

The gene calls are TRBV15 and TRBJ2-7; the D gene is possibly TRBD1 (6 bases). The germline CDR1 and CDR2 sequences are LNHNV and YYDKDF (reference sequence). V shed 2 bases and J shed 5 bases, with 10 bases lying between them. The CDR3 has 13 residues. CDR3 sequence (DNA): TGTGCCACCAGCAGACTCCGGACAGACGAGCAGTACTTC. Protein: CATSRLRTDEQYF.